This is a list of T cell receptor beta chains from one sample in a study of T cells in Graves' hyperthyroidism and ophthalmopathy. TCRdb redid the calling of the multiplex PCR reads with MiXCR, one entry per CDR3 protein. Among some 580,000 distinct CDR3 sequences, approximately 15% were seen once, and the ten largest hold more than 3%. What was sequenced was blood. These receptors all come from a woman in her thirties or forties with Graves' ophthalmopathy. Both conserved end residues are part of each CDR3. The D gene is left open where the match is weak. For some rows the clone size is stated as once, few or many, or as a class when expanded; others skip it.

j_call v_call d_call clone_size cdr3_length cdr3_aa cdr3_nt
TRBJ2-1 TRBV6-1 TRBD2 . 13 CASKLSGRTEQFF TGTGCCAGCAAGCTTAGCGGGAGGACTGAGCAGTTCTTC
TRBJ1-1 TRBV2 . many 14 CASRGARGMTEAFF TGTGCCAGCAGAGGTGCCAGGGGTATGACTGAAGCTTTCTTT
TRBJ2-7 TRBV18 . few 15 CASSPKTDRTYEQYF TGTGCCAGCTCACCTAAGACAGACCGTACCTACGAGCAGTACTTC
TRBJ1-1 TRBV28 TRBD1 many 15 CASSLLGQLNTEAFF TGTGCCAGCAGTTTACTGGGACAGTTGAACACTGAAGCTTTCTTT
TRBJ2-7 TRBV11-1 . many 13 CASSLGSGYEQYF TGTGCCAGCAGCTTGGGTTCAGGGTACGAGCAGTACTTC
TRBJ2-3 TRBV24-1 . few 13 CACAGRWVDTQYF TGTGCCTGCGCGGGCCGGTGGGTGGATACGCAGTATTTT
TRBJ2-5 TRBV20-1 . . 13 CSANSETQETQYF TGCAGTGCTAACAGCGAAACCCAAGAGACCCAGTACTTC
TRBJ2-3 TRBV7-3 . many 15 CASSRTGGGTDTQYF TGTGCCAGCAGCCGGACCGGGGGCGGCACAGATACGCAGTATTTT
TRBJ1-5 TRBV19 TRBD1 . 15 CASSYRDSYNQPQHF TGTGCCAGTAGTTACCGGGACAGCTACAATCAGCCCCAGCATTTT
TRBJ2-1 TRBV5-1 TRBD2 . 14 CASSELAVYNEQFF TGCGCCAGCAGCGAACTAGCGGTCTACAATGAGCAGTTCTTC
TRBJ2-7 TRBV2 TRBD2 many 15 CASRPWTSGGYEQYF TGTGCCAGCAGGCCGTGGACTAGCGGCGGGTACGAGCAGTACTTC
TRBJ2-4 TRBV15 . . 13 CATSRESADIQYF TGTGCCACCAGCAGAGAATCAGCGGACATTCAGTACTTC
TRBJ1-5 TRBV12-3/TRBV12-4 TRBD1 . 17 CASSLVLGTENNQPQHF TGTGCCAGCAGTTTAGTTTTGGGGACAGAAAACAATCAGCCCCAGCATTTT
TRBJ1-1 TRBV20-1 . many 13 CSASRGADLEAFF TGCAGTGCTTCCCGAGGGGCGGATCTCGAAGCTTTCTTT